Shown below are 2 T cell receptor beta chains from a single sample sequenced in a study of OX40 agonist ivuxolimab in advanced cancers. Measured with immunoSEQ multiplex PCR; TCRdb has only the in-frame clones, and not every one. This sample has about 76,000 clones, with over 75% found just once. Source: CD4+ or CD8+ T cells sorted from blood, taken in a trial of the OX40 agonist ivuxolimab. The receptors shown here come from an adult with an advanced solid tumor such as melanoma, head and neck, liver or kidney cancer.

J is TRBJ1-6 and V is TRBV20-1, with D uncertain. From germline, CDR1 is DFQATT and CDR2 SNEGSKA (reference sequence). CDR3 size: 11 residues. The CDR3: CSLRSNSPLHF. Written as DNA, the CDR3 is TGCAGCTTGCGGAGTAATTCACCCCTCCACTTT.

This clone showed up many times. CDR3 bases: TGTGCCAGCAGCTTAACCGGGACTAGCCACGAGCAGTACTTC. Translated: CASSLTGTSHEQYF. The rearrangement links TRBV7-3 to TRBJ2-7, with 9 bases matching TRBD2. The germline V gene has CDR1 SGHTA and CDR2 FQGTGA. The J segment lost 5 bases and the V segment lost 0 bases, leaving 2 bases of the junction unmatched. The CDR3 totals 14 residues.